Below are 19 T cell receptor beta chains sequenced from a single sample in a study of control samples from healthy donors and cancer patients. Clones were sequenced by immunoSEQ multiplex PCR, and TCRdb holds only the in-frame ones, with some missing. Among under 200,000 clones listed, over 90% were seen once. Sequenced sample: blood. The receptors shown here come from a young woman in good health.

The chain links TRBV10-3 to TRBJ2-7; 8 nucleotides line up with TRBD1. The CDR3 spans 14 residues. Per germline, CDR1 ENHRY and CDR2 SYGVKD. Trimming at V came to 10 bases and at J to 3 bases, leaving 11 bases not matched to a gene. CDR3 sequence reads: CASVPGQDIYEQYF. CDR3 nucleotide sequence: TGTGCCAGTGTCCCGGGACAGGATATCTACGAGCAGTACTTC.

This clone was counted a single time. The CDR3 here is CAQRGLAGGPGETQYF. The CDR3, as DNA: TGTGCGCAGAGGGGACTAGCGGGAGGGCCGGGGGAGACCCAGTACTTC. This sequence joins TRBV30 and TRBJ2-5; 16 positions match TRBD2. The CDR3 is made up of 16 amino acids. CDR1 and CDR2 from the germline V gene are GTSNPN and SVGIG (reference sequence).

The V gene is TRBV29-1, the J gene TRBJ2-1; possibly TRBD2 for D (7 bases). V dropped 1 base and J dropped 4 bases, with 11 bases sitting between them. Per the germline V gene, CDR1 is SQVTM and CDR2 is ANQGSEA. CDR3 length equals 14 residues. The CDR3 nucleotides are TGCAGCGTTGAAGTGGGGGGGGCTTACAATGAGCAGTTCTTC. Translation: CSVEVGGAYNEQFF.

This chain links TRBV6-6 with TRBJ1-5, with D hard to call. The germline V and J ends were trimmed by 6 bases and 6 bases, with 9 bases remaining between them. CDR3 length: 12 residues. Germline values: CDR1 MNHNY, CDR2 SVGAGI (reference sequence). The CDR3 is CASSRTGQPQHF. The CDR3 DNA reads TGTGCCAGCAGCCGCACCGGTCAGCCCCAGCATTTT.

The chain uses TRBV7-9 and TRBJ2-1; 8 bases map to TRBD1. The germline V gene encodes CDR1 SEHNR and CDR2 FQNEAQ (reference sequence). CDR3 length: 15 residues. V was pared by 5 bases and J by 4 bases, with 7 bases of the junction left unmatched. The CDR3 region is CASSPPGQEYNEQFF. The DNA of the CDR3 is TGTGCCAGCAGCCCCCCGGGACAGGAGTACAATGAGCAGTTCTTC.

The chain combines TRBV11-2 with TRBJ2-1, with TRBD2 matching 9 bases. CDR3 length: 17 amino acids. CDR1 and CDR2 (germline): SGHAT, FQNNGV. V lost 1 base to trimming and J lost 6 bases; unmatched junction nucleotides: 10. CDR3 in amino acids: CASSLGGALAGSNEQFF. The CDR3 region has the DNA TGTGCCAGCAGCTTAGGGGGTGCGCTAGCGGGAAGCAATGAGCAGTTCTTC.

The CDR3 sequence: CATSPGDYGYTF. For the CDR3, the DNA is TGTGCCACCAGTCCAGGAGACTATGGCTACACCTTC. The genes are TRBV24-1 and TRBJ1-2; D unresolved. The CDR3 totals 12 residues. The V end was cut by 6 bases, the J end by 3 bases, with 7 bases between. Germline assignment: CDR1 KGHDR and CDR2 SFDVKD.

The CDR3 DNA sequence: TGTGCCAGTAGTCCTCCGGACAGGGCCGCCTACGAGCAGTACTTC. It yields the protein CASSPPDRAAYEQYF. The rearrangement uses TRBV19 and TRBJ2-7, with TRBD1 identical over 8 bases. V dropped 5 bases and J dropped 2; count of bases not matched to a gene: 8. Germline-derived CDR1 and CDR2 are LNHDA and SQIVND (reference sequence). CDR3 length equals 15 residues.

In DNA, the CDR3 is TGTGCCATCAGTGACCAACAAAGTGAGCAGTTCTTC. It codes for CAISDQQSEQFF. V usage is TRBV10-3 and J usage is TRBJ2-1, with D uncertain. This CDR3 comprises 12 residues. In germline, CDR1 is ENHRY, CDR2 SYGVKD. The V and J ends lost 3 bases and 9 bases respectively, with 9 bases between them.

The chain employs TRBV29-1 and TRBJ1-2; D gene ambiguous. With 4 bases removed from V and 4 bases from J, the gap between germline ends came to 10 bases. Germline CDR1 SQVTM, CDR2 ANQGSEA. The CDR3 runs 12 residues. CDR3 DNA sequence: TGCAGCGTTGGATGGGCGAGCTATGGCTACACCTTC. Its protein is CSVGWASYGYTF.

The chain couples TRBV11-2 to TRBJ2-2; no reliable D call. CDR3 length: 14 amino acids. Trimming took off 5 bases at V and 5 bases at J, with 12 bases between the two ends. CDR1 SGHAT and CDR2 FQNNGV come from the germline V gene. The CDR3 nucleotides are TGTGCCAGCAGCCTATCTGGAGTAACCGGGGAGCTGTTTTTT. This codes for CASSLSGVTGELFF. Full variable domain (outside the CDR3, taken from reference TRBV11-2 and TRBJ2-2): EAGVAQSPRYKIIEKRQSVAFWCNPISGHATLYWYQQILGQGPKLLIQFQNNGVVDDSQLPKDRFSAERLKGVDSTLKIQPAKLEDSAVYLCASSLSGVTGELFFGEGSRLTVL.

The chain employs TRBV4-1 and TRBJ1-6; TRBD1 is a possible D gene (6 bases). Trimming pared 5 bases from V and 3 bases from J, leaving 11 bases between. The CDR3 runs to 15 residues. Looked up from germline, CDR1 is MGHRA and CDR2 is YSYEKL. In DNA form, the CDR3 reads TGCGCCAGCAGCGTAGGACAGAACTATAATTCACCCCTCCACTTT. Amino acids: CASSVGQNYNSPLHF.

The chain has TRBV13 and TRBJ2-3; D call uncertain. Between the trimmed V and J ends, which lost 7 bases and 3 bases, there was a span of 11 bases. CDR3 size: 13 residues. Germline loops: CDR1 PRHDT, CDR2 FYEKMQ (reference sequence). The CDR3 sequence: CASTGLITDTQYF. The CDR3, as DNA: TGTGCCAGCACGGGCCTGATAACAGATACGCAGTATTTT.

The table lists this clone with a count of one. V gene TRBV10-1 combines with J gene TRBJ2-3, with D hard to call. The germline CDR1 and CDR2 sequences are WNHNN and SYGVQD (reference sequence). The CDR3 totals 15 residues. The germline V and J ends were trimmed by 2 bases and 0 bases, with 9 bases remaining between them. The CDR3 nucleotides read TGCGCCAGCAGTGAGAGCAGGTCGAGCACAGATACGCAGTATTTT. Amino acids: CASSESRSSTDTQYF.

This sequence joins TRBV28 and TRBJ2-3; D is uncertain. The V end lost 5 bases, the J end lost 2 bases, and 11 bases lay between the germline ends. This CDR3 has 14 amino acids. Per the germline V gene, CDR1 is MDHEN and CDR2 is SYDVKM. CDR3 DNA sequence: TGTGCCAGCAGTAACCCAGGCCACACAGATACGCAGTATTTT. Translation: CASSNPGHTDTQYF. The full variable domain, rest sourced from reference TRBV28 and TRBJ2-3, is DVKVTQSSRYLVKRTGEKVFLECVQDMDHENMFWYRQDPGLGLRLIYFSYDVKMKEKGDIPEGYSVSREKKERFSLILESASTNQTSMYLCASSNPGHTDTQYFGPGTRLTVL.

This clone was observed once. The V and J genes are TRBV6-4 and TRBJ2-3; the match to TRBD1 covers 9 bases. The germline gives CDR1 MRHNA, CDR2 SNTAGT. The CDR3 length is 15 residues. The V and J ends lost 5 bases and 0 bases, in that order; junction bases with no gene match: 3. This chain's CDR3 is CASSRTGASTDTQYF. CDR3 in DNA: TGTGCCAGCAGTAGGACAGGGGCTAGCACAGATACGCAGTATTTT.

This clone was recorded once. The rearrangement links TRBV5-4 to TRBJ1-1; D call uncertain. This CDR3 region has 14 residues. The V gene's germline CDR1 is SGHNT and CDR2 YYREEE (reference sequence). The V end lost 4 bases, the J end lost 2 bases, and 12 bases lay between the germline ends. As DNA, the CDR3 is TGTGCCAGCAGCCACTGGACCGACAACACTGAAGCTTTCTTT. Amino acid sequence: CASSHWTDNTEAFF.

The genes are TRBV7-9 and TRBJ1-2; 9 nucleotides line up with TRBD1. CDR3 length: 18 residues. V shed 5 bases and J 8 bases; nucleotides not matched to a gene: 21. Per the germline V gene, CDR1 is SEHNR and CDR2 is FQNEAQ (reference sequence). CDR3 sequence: CASSPTPSTGGNLHGYTF. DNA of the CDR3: TGTGCCAGCAGCCCGACCCCGTCAACAGGGGGCAACCTCCACGGCTACACCTTC.

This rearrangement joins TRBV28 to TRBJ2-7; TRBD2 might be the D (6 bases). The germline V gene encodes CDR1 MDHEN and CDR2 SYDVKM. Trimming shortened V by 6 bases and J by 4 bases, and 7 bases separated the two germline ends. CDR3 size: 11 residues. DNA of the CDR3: TGTGCCAGCAGGACTAGGTACGAGCAGTACTTC. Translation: CASRTRYEQYF.